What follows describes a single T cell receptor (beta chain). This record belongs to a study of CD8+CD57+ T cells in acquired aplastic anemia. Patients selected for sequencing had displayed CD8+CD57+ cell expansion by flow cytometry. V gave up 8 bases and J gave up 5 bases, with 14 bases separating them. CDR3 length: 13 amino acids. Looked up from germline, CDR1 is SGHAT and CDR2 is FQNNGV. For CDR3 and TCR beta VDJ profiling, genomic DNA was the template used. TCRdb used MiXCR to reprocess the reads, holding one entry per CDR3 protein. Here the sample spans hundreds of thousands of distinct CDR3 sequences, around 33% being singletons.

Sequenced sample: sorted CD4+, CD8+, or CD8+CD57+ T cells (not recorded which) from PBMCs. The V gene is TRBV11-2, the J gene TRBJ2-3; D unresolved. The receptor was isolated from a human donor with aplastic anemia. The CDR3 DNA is TGTGCCAGCTCACCACCACAAGGAGATACGCAGTATTTT. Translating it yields CASSPPQGDTQYF.